The rows below give T cell receptor beta chains drawn from one sample of a study of early T cells in non-severe SARS-CoV-2 infection. One entry per CDR3 protein, called by TCRdb with MiXCR from the 5' RACE reads. The data hold approximately 58,000 distinct CDR3 sequences, with 6% to 7% observed a single time. The sequenced material came from whole blood. The receptors were sampled from an adult who was a healthcare worker with PCR-confirmed SARS-CoV-2 infection or an uninfected control (not recorded which). CDR3s include the opening cysteine and the closing phenylalanine or tryptophan. Each record gives: V gene, D gene, CDR3 length, clone size, J gene, CDR3 protein, CDR3 DNA. D genes are given only for firm matches. Not all rows give a size; the values are once, few, many and, for expanded clones, a class.

v_gene: TRBV27; d_gene: -; len: 14; abundance: many; j_gene: TRBJ2-7; CDR3aa: CASMGQETSYEQYF; CDR3nt: TGTGCCAGCATGGGGCAGGAGACCTCCTACGAGCAGTACTTC
v_gene: TRBV11-2; d_gene: -; len: 15; abundance: -; j_gene: TRBJ2-5; CDR3aa: CASSLFGSFGETQYF; CDR3nt: TGTGCCAGCAGCCTTTTTGGGAGCTTTGGAGAGACCCAGTACTTC
v_gene: TRBV7-2; d_gene: TRBD2; len: 16; abundance: few; j_gene: TRBJ2-3; CDR3aa: CASSLRASGGGDTQYF; CDR3nt: TGTGCCAGCAGCTTAAGAGCTAGCGGGGGCGGGGATACGCAGTATTTT
v_gene: TRBV7-2; d_gene: TRBD1; len: 13; abundance: -; j_gene: TRBJ1-1; CDR3aa: CASTDRVTAEAFF; CDR3nt: TGTGCCAGCACCGACAGGGTGACTGCTGAAGCTTTCTTT
v_gene: TRBV7-8; d_gene: -; len: 13; abundance: few; j_gene: TRBJ2-7; CDR3aa: CASRFRGFDEQYF; CDR3nt: TGTGCCAGCAGGTTCAGGGGTTTCGACGAGCAGTACTTC
v_gene: TRBV19; d_gene: -; len: 14; abundance: many; j_gene: TRBJ2-3; CDR3aa: CATKALSGTDTQYF; CDR3nt: TGTGCCACAAAGGCACTGTCGGGCACAGATACGCAGTATTTT
v_gene: TRBV5-5; d_gene: -; len: 13; abundance: -; j_gene: TRBJ1-2; CDR3aa: CASSLGANYGYTF; CDR3nt: TGTGCCAGCAGCTTAGGGGCTAACTATGGCTACACCTTC
v_gene: TRBV9; d_gene: TRBD1; len: 14; abundance: many; j_gene: TRBJ1-2; CDR3aa: CASSDNPGGFGYTF; CDR3nt: TGTGCCAGCTCCGATAATCCAGGGGGCTTTGGCTACACCTTC
v_gene: TRBV4-3; d_gene: TRBD1; len: 15; abundance: many; j_gene: TRBJ2-1; CDR3aa: CASSHRTGAYNEQFF; CDR3nt: TGCGCCAGCAGCCATCGGACAGGGGCCTACAATGAGCAGTTCTTC
v_gene: TRBV6-5; d_gene: -; len: 17; abundance: many; j_gene: TRBJ1-1; CDR3aa: CASSRDPPRPLNTEAFF; CDR3nt: TGTGCCAGCAGCCGAGACCCTCCCCGGCCCTTGAACACTGAAGCTTTCTTT
v_gene: TRBV7-9; d_gene: TRBD1; len: 15; abundance: few; j_gene: TRBJ1-2; CDR3aa: CASSLDSQGARGYTF; CDR3nt: TGTGCCAGCAGCCTAGACAGCCAGGGGGCGCGTGGCTACACCTTC
v_gene: TRBV11-2; d_gene: -; len: 16; abundance: many; j_gene: TRBJ2-7; CDR3aa: CASSLDWDFSSYEQYF; CDR3nt: TGTGCCAGCAGCTTAGATTGGGACTTTAGCTCCTACGAGCAGTACTTC
v_gene: TRBV25-1; d_gene: TRBD1; len: 16; abundance: many; j_gene: TRBJ2-1; CDR3aa: CASSETGRGLKNEQFF; CDR3nt: TGTGCCAGCAGTGAAACTGGCAGGGGGTTAAAAAATGAGCAGTTCTTC
v_gene: TRBV7-9; d_gene: -; len: 15; abundance: many; j_gene: TRBJ1-2; CDR3aa: CASSLGARTWYGYTF; CDR3nt: TGTGCCAGCAGCTTAGGGGCCAGAACATGGTATGGCTACACCTTC
v_gene: TRBV4-2; d_gene: -; len: 14; abundance: -; j_gene: TRBJ2-4; CDR3aa: CASSRRGGENIQYF; CDR3nt: TGTGCCAGCAGCCGTCGGGGAGGAGAAAACATTCAGTACTTC
v_gene: TRBV20-1; d_gene: TRBD1; len: 14; abundance: few; j_gene: TRBJ1-4; CDR3aa: CSAAPGQTNEKLFF; CDR3nt: TGCAGTGCAGCCCCGGGACAGACTAATGAAAAACTGTTTTTT
v_gene: TRBV6-5; d_gene: -; len: 18; abundance: many; j_gene: TRBJ1-6; CDR3aa: CASSYSGRASSYNSPLHF; CDR3nt: TGTGCCAGCAGTTACTCGGGGAGGGCCAGCTCCTATAATTCACCCCTCCACTTT
v_gene: TRBV5-1; d_gene: TRBD1; len: 16; abundance: many; j_gene: TRBJ1-2; CDR3aa: CASSLVDRGANYGYTF; CDR3nt: TGCGCCAGCAGCTTGGTGGACAGGGGTGCTAACTATGGCTACACCTTC
v_gene: TRBV7-9; d_gene: TRBD1; len: 20; abundance: -; j_gene: TRBJ1-6; CDR3aa: CASSLFLNGDSQIYNSPLHF; CDR3nt: TGTGCCAGCAGCTTATTCCTCAACGGGGACAGCCAGATCTATAATTCACCCCTCCACTTT
v_gene: TRBV4-1; d_gene: TRBD2; len: 15; abundance: few; j_gene: TRBJ2-7; CDR3aa: CASSQVGTMWYEQYF; CDR3nt: TGCGCCAGCAGCCAAGTCGGGACTATGTGGTACGAGCAGTACTTC
v_gene: TRBV4-3; d_gene: TRBD1; len: 14; abundance: many; j_gene: TRBJ1-2; CDR3aa: CASSPGQGPYGYTF; CDR3nt: TGCGCCAGCAGCCCGGGACAGGGTCCCTATGGCTACACCTTC
v_gene: TRBV20-1; d_gene: TRBD2; len: 15; abundance: many; j_gene: TRBJ2-3; CDR3aa: CSASRGLAGTNTQYF; CDR3nt: TGCAGTGCTAGCCGGGGACTAGCGGGGACGAATACGCAGTATTTT
v_gene: TRBV5-1; d_gene: -; len: 14; abundance: few; j_gene: TRBJ1-2; CDR3aa: CASSLAQGQYGYTF; CDR3nt: TGCGCCAGCAGCTTGGCCCAGGGACAATATGGCTACACCTTC
v_gene: TRBV7-6; d_gene: -; len: 12; abundance: few; j_gene: TRBJ1-6; CDR3aa: CASSQNGRLLHF; CDR3nt: TGTGCCAGCAGTCAGAATGGACGCCTCCTCCACTTT
v_gene: TRBV4-3; d_gene: -; len: 14; abundance: many; j_gene: TRBJ1-2; CDR3aa: CASSQDGRGDGYTF; CDR3nt: TGCGCCAGCAGCCAAGATGGTAGAGGGGATGGCTACACCTTC
v_gene: TRBV6-6; d_gene: TRBD1; len: 20; abundance: many; j_gene: TRBJ2-6; CDR3aa: CASRLNRQGTGASGANVLTF; CDR3nt: TGTGCCAGCAGACTTAACAGACAAGGGACAGGAGCCTCTGGGGCCAACGTCCTGACTTTC
v_gene: TRBV6-5; d_gene: TRBD2; len: 16; abundance: -; j_gene: TRBJ2-5; CDR3aa: CASSYRPAGPQETQYF; CDR3nt: TGTGCCAGCAGTTACCGTCCAGCGGGGCCCCAAGAGACCCAGTACTTC
v_gene: TRBV4-3; d_gene: -; len: 16; abundance: few; j_gene: TRBJ2-7; CDR3aa: CASTEMSYPTGKEQYF; CDR3nt: TGCGCCAGCACCGAGATGTCGTACCCCACCGGGAAGGAGCAGTACTTC
v_gene: TRBV11-2; d_gene: -; len: 16; abundance: few; j_gene: TRBJ2-7; CDR3aa: CASSPPHQGSSYEQYF; CDR3nt: TGTGCCAGCAGCCCACCCCACCAGGGCAGCTCCTACGAGCAGTACTTC
v_gene: TRBV4-1; d_gene: -; len: 12; abundance: few; j_gene: TRBJ1-5; CDR3aa: CASSHGNQPQHF; CDR3nt: TGCGCCAGCAGCCACGGGAATCAGCCCCAGCATTTT
v_gene: TRBV19; d_gene: -; len: 15; abundance: many; j_gene: TRBJ1-2; CDR3aa: CASSLGAASNYGYTF; CDR3nt: TGTGCCAGTAGTCTCGGAGCAGCTTCTAACTATGGCTACACCTTC
v_gene: TRBV19; d_gene: -; len: 12; abundance: many; j_gene: TRBJ2-3; CDR3aa: CATAGDTDTQYF; CDR3nt: TGTGCCACGGCTGGGGACACAGATACGCAGTATTTT
v_gene: TRBV20-1; d_gene: -; len: 16; abundance: many; j_gene: TRBJ1-5; CDR3aa: CSARGQAAYSNQPQHF; CDR3nt: TGCAGTGCTAGAGGACAGGCCGCTTATAGCAATCAGCCCCAGCATTTT
v_gene: TRBV19; d_gene: -; len: 14; abundance: many; j_gene: TRBJ2-7; CDR3aa: CASSEWDLSYEQYF; CDR3nt: TGTGCCAGTAGTGAATGGGATCTCTCCTACGAGCAGTACTTC
v_gene: TRBV28; d_gene: -; len: 18; abundance: many; j_gene: TRBJ2-3; CDR3aa: CASSFSPGLGATTDTQYF; CDR3nt: TGTGCCAGCAGTTTTTCCCCGGGACTGGGGGCAACAACAGATACGCAGTATTTT
v_gene: TRBV28; d_gene: -; len: 16; abundance: -; j_gene: TRBJ1-6; CDR3aa: CASSFSMGAYNSPLHF; CDR3nt: TGTGCCAGCAGTTTCTCTATGGGTGCCTATAATTCACCCCTCCACTTT
v_gene: TRBV13; d_gene: -; len: 12; abundance: -; j_gene: TRBJ2-7; CDR3aa: CASSTQTYEQNF; CDR3nt: TGTGCCAGCAGCACGCAAACCTACGAGCAGAACTTC
v_gene: TRBV19; d_gene: -; len: 13; abundance: many; j_gene: TRBJ1-1; CDR3aa: CASRTEGNTEAFF; CDR3nt: TGTGCCAGTAGGACAGAAGGTAACACTGAAGCTTTCTTT
v_gene: TRBV11-2; d_gene: -; len: 14; abundance: many; j_gene: TRBJ1-6; CDR3aa: CASSSQLQVSPLHF; CDR3nt: TGTGCCAGCAGCTCACAGCTACAAGTTTCACCCCTCCACTTT
v_gene: TRBV7-2; d_gene: -; len: 15; abundance: few; j_gene: TRBJ1-1; CDR3aa: CASSLYLGRGTEAFF; CDR3nt: TGTGCCAGCAGCTTATACCTGGGTAGGGGTACTGAAGCTTTCTTT